Shown below are 8 T cell receptor beta chains from a single sample sequenced in a study of technical replicates of blood from several donors. The table came from immunoSEQ multiplex PCR; TCRdb's copy has only in-frame clones and leaves some out. The sample comprises 65,000 to 90,000 clones, over 95% of which are singletons, and around 0.2% rests with the top ten. The sequencing input was T cells isolated from PBMCs. The receptors derive from a human donor in good health.

The CDR3 here is CASSFQGDNQPQHF. The DNA for the CDR3 is TGCGCCAGCAGCTTTCAGGGGGACAATCAGCCCCAGCATTTT. The V gene is TRBV5-1, the J gene TRBJ1-5, with 7 bases aligning to TRBD1. The CDR3 loop spans 14 amino acids. The V segment lost 2 bases and the J segment 3 bases; nucleotides outside the gene matches: 2. The V gene's germline CDR1 is SGHRS and CDR2 YFSETQ.

As DNA, the CDR3 is TGCGCCAGCAGCTTGTCAGGGGGAAACACCGGGGAGCTGTTTTTT. Translating gives CASSLSGGNTGELFF. The chain uses TRBV5-1 and TRBJ2-2, with TRBD1 matching 7 bases. V trimming: 1 base; J trimming: 2 bases; junction bases outside the gene matches: 2. The CDR3 has 15 residues. CDR1 and CDR2 from the germline V gene are SGHRS and YFSETQ.

J is TRBJ1-5 and V is TRBV19, with unresolved D. CDR3 length: 15 amino acids. CDR1 LNHDA and CDR2 SQIVND come from the germline V gene (reference sequence). The V end lost 3 bases, the J end lost 0 bases, and 9 bases lay between the germline ends. Here the CDR3 reads CASSITVYSNQPQHF. The CDR3 bases are TGTGCCAGTAGTATTACAGTCTATAGCAATCAGCCCCAGCATTTT.

The rearrangement joins TRBV7-2 to TRBJ2-3; TRBD2 agrees at 8 bases. The V and J ends lost 3 bases and 3 bases, in that order; junction bases with no gene match: 2. This CDR3 is 14 amino acids long. Germline V gene sequence: CDR1 SGHTA, CDR2 FQGNSA. This chain's CDR3 is CASSFSGDTDTQYF. In nucleotides, the CDR3 is TGTGCCAGCAGCTTTAGCGGGGATACAGATACGCAGTATTTT. Looking up the rest from reference TRBV7-2 and TRBJ2-3 gives the full variable domain: GAGVSQSPSNKVTEKGKDVELRCDPISGHTALYWYRQSLGQGLEFLIYFQGNSAPDKSGLPSDRFSAERTGGSVSTLTIQRTQQEDSAVYLCASSFSGDTDTQYFGPGTRLTVL.

This chain links TRBV4-2 with TRBJ1-5, with D perhaps matching TRBD1 (5 bases). V was shortened by 1 base and J by 3 bases, with 10 bases between the two germline ends. This CDR3 contains 15 residues. Germline loops: CDR1 LGHNA, CDR2 YNFKEQ. The CDR3 nucleotides read TGTGCCAGCAGCCAAGTCGGGGGGAACAATCAGCCCCAGCATTTT. Protein sequence: CASSQVGGNNQPQHF.

In its sample, this clone was seen once. Here the CDR3 DNA reads TGTGCCAGCAGTCCTCAGGGGGCCCGGAACACTGAAGCTTTCTTT. It encodes CASSPQGARNTEAFF. This chain connects TRBV6-1 to TRBJ1-1, with 8 bases fitting TRBD1. Germline V gives CDR1 MNHNS, CDR2 SASEGT. The CDR3 spans 15 residues. The trim removed 5 bases at V and 1 base at J, leaving 6 bases unmatched.

This clone was found once. J is TRBJ2-1 and V is TRBV6-5, with D possibly being TRBD2 (6 bases). Trimming shortened V by 2 bases and J by 4 bases, and 12 bases separated the two germline ends. The CDR3 totals 15 residues. Germline loops: CDR1 MNHEY, CDR2 SVGAGI. The CDR3 DNA reads as TGTGCCAGCAGTTACAACCTAGCGAATTACAATGAGCAGTTCTTC. Encoded protein: CASSYNLANYNEQFF.

CDR3 coding DNA: TGTGCCAGCAGCGTAGTTTCGGGTGGTGAGCAGTTCTTC. This translates into CASSVVSGGEQFF. J is TRBJ2-1 and V is TRBV9; D gene ambiguous. The CDR3 has 13 residues. Trimming shortened V by 0 bases and J by 9 bases, and 10 bases separated the two germline ends. Germline V gene sequence: CDR1 SGDLS, CDR2 YYNGEE.